The entry that follows covers one TCR beta chain sequence. Its specificity is not known. These data are taken from a study of blood T cells in healthy people across ages. General study points: Expanded clonotype shifts may have been confounded, as the donors had an unknown CMV status. Higher diversity, along with more naive CD4+ cells, distinguished long-lived donors from aged donors. Observed TCR beta diversity per million T cells went down as age went up. This fall followed a roughly linear course with age.

A sample-barcoded 5' primer and a J-beta primer mix were used in a second PCR of roughly 7 to 12 cycles. In TCRdb, the 5' RACE reads were re-called with MiXCR into one record per CDR3 protein. The sample consists of under 1,000,000 distinct CDR3 sequences, under 40% of them appearing once. J gave up 3 bases and V 2 bases, and 7 bases lay outside the gene matches. Germline V gene lookup returns CDR1 SGHRS and CDR2 YFSETQ. The CDR3 is 15 residues long. The clonotype originates from a man aged 18 to 35 in good health. The rearrangement uses TRBV5-1 and TRBJ1-2; 7 nucleotides match TRBD1. Sequencing was done on a sample of blood. The CDR3, as DNA: TGCGCCAGCAGCTTATGGGACAGCTTTGACTATGGCTACACCTTC. It translates to CASSLWDSFDYGYTF.